This T cell receptor beta chain was recorded in a study of cytomegalovirus exposure and HLA in healthy donors. This CDR3 comprises 15 residues. V was clipped by 2 bases and J by 7 bases; unmatched bases: 8. CDR1 ENHRY and CDR2 SYGVKD come from the germline V gene. Primers: 60 Vbeta forward and 13 Jbeta reverse. Produced via immunoSEQ multiplex PCR; TCRdb's table is partial and in-frame only. The sample includes fewer than 200,000 clones, 55% to 80% of them seen just once. As concerns this clone: Its antigen is unidentified.

General study findings and limits: Of the V segments, some could not be distinguished, including TRBV6-2 and TRBV6-3, and were excluded. Among immune exposure information, only CMV serostatus was available. Prior analysis indicated that the majority of TCR beta V segments exhibited productivity approximately 87% or approximately 30% of the time. A cluster of highly shared sequence variants was likely a sequencing artifact.

The gene calls are TRBV10-3 and TRBJ2-1; 7 positions match TRBD2. This TCR was sampled from a woman younger than 30 in good health and CMV-seropositive. Source material: PBMCs. The CDR3 DNA reads TGTGCCATCAGTGAGCTTGTGGGAGGGCCGAATGAGCAGTTCTTC. This codes for CAISELVGGPNEQFF.